This TCR beta chain stems from a study of shared clonotypes between healthy human individuals. As for the study in general: A donor's plate count was three for CD4 naive and three for CD4 memory; CD8 naive had two and CD8 memory one.

This clone was detected only once. Its matching antigen is unknown. The study's findings and limits: Relative to memory subsets, naive subsets generally showed larger estimated richness. Rarefaction revealed incomplete sorted-subset sequencing despite large depth. Non-shared clonotypes displayed generation probabilities falling below those of clonotypes present in all four donors.

Method: immunoSEQ multiplex PCR; TCRdb's copy keeps in-frame clones and lacks some. The table lists 1,500,000 or so clones, roughly 97% of them singletons. With 2 bases removed from V and 0 bases from J, the gap between germline ends came to 9 bases. The CDR3 totals 15 residues. Germline V gives CDR1 SGHDN, CDR2 FVKESK. The sample consisted of naive CD4+ T cells sorted from blood. Subset in this sample: CD45RA+ positively selected. The sequence was collected from a man aged 25-45 years in good health. The rearrangement joins TRBV14 to TRBJ2-3, with D tentatively TRBD2 (5 bases). DNA of the CDR3: TGTGCCAGCAGCCAATTCGGGGTCAGCACAGATACGCAGTATTTT. It encodes CASSQFGVSTDTQYF.